What follows describes a single T cell receptor (beta chain). Its antigen is not yet known. This entry comes from a study of T cells expressing NK-cell markers (dated by TCRdb to the early 2020s). In the study overall: Three sorted T-cell subsets (CD3+CD56+NKG2C+, CD3+CD56+NKG2C- and CD3+CD56-NKG2C+) from about 8 donors had their TCR beta-chain repertoires profiled. Of the eight sequenced donors, seven were found to be HCMV-seropositive and one was found to be HCMV-seronegative. The study sequenced eight donors, all healthy volunteers chosen at random: three men and five women. The libraries were sequenced on Illumina HiSeq 2000/2500, MiSeq or NextSeq, producing 2 x 150 bp reads. Overall study results and their limits: Those dominant clonotypes were again the most abundant among CD3+CD56-NKG2C+ cells in four donors, at about 28.3-65%. Whether the expanded NKG2C-expressing T cell clones were specific for HCMV antigens was left unclear. In six donors, the dominant CD3+CD56+NKG2C+ clonotypes were among the top 10 CD8+ clonotypes and accounted for roughly 1.0-8% of CD8+ T cells.

The CDR3 holds 16 amino acids from the cysteine to the phenylalanine. The DNA is unrecorded. From the germline V gene, CDR1 is SGHAT and CDR2 is FQNNGV. This sample was sequenced with an Illumina HiSeq 2000. TCR beta cDNA libraries were made by 5'RACE template switching that added a universal primer site and unique molecular identifiers. cDNA synthesis was primed from the TCR beta constant segment and was followed by two successive PCR amplification steps. In the authors' own workflow: MIGEC handled demultiplexing of the reads and grouping by UMI, while MiTCR was used to assemble and quantify clonotypes. Only TCR cDNA sequences supported by at least two reads were kept to exclude erroneous sequences. The tcR package was used for downstream repertoire analysis, with clonotypes matched between fractions based on CDR3 nucleotide sequence plus V segment. Antigen specificity was annotated against VDJdb with VDJmatch, allowing one amino acid substitution in CDR3. The reads, reprocessed by TCRdb, yield one row per CDR3 protein sequence and no DNA. V and J calls and clone size were set by TCRdb, not the authors. The sample's clone listing holds fewer than 200,000 distinct CDR3 sequences. The top ten hold less than 20% of the sample.

HCMV serostatus was determined by detecting HCMV-specific IgG in serum with a commercial ELISA kit. Ficoll density gradient centrifugation was used to isolate peripheral blood mononuclear cells from blood. The sample consisted of blood T cells: a sorted CD56 or NKG2C T cell subset, CD4+ or CD8+ T cells, or bulk PBMC T cells (not recorded which). The receptor chain draws on TRBV11-2 and TRBJ2-1. This sequence was found in a woman aged 18 to 75 in good health. The CDR3 protein sequence reads: CASSLRIPSSYNEQFF.